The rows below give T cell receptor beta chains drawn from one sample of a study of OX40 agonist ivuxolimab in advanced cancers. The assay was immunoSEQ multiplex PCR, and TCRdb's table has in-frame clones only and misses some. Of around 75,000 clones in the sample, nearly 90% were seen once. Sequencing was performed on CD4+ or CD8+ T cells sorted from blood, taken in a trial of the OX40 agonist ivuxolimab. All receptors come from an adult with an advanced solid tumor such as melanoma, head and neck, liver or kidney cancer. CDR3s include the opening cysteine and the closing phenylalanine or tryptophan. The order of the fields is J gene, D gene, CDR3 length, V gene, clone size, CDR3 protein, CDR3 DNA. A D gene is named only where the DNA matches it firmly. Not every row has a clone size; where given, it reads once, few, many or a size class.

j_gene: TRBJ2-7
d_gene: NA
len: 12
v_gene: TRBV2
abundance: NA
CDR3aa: CASSDGPYEQYF
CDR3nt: TGTGCCAGCAGCGATGGGCCTTACGAGCAGTACTTC

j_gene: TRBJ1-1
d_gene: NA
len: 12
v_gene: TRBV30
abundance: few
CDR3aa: CAWRRVNTEAFF
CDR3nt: TGTGCCTGGAGAAGGGTGAACACTGAAGCTTTCTTT

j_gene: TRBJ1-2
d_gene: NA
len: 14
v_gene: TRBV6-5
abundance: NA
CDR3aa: CASYSVSANYGYTF
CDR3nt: TGTGCCAGCTACAGCGTTTCTGCTAACTATGGCTACACCTTC

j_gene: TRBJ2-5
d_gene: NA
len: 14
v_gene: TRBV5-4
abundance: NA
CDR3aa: CASSSQTAGETQYF
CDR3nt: TGTGCCAGCAGCTCTCAGACTGCGGGGGAGACCCAGTACTTC

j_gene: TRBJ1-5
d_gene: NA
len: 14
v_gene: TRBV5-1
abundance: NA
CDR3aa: CASSAGEAGQPQHF
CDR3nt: TGCGCCAGCAGCGCTGGTGAGGCAGGTCAGCCCCAGCATTTT

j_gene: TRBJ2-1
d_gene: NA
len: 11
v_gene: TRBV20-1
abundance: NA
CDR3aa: CSATVRDEQFF
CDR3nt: TGCAGTGCCACCGTTAGGGATGAGCAGTTCTTC

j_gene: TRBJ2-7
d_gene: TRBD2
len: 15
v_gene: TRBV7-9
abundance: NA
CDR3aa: CASSRGLADSYEQYF
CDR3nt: TGTGCCAGCAGCAGGGGACTAGCGGATTCCTACGAGCAGTACTTC

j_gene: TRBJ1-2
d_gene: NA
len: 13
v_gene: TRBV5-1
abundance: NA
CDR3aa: CASRRDPNYGYTF
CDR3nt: TGCGCCAGCAGGAGGGACCCTAACTATGGCTACACCTTC

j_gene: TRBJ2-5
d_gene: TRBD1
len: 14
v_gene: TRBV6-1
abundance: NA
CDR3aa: CASNQGQTQETQYF
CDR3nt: TGTGCCAGCAACCAGGGACAGACCCAAGAGACCCAGTACTTC

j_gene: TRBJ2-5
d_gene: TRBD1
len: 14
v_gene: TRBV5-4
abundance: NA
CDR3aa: CASSLGQGQETQYF
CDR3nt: TGTGCCAGCAGCTTGGGACAGGGACAAGAGACCCAGTACTTC

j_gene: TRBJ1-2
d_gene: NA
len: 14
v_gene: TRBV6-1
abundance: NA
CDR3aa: CASRAGIAGYGYTF
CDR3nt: TGTGCCAGCAGGGCAGGAATAGCGGGCTATGGCTACACCTTC

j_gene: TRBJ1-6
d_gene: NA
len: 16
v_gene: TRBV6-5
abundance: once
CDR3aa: CASSSDGISYNSPLHF
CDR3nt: TGTGCCAGCAGTTCGGACGGGATCTCCTATAATTCACCCCTCCACTTT

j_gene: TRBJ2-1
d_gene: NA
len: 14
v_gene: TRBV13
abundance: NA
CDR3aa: CASSLKGPYNEQFF
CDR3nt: TGTGCCAGCAGCTTAAAAGGGCCCTACAATGAGCAGTTCTTC

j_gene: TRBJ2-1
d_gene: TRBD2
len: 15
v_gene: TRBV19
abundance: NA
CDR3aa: CATWTSGGPYNEQFF
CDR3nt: TGTGCCACTTGGACTAGCGGAGGTCCGTACAATGAGCAGTTCTTC

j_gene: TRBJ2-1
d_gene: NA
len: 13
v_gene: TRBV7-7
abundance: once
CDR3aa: CASSLDLYNEQFF
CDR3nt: TGTGCTAGCAGCTTAGACTTATACAATGAGCAGTTCTTC

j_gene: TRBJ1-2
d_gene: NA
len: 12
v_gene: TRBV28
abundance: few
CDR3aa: CASSPGVYGYTF
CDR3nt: TGTGCCAGCAGTCCAGGGGTCTATGGCTACACCTTC

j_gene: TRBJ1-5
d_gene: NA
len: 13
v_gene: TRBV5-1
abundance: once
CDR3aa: CASRLGPNQPQHF
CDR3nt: TGCGCCAGCAGACTTGGCCCAAATCAGCCCCAGCATTTT

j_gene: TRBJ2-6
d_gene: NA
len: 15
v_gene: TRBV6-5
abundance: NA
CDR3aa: CASSYLGAGANVLTF
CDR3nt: TGTGCCAGCAGTTACTTAGGGGCCGGGGCCAACGTCCTGACTTTC

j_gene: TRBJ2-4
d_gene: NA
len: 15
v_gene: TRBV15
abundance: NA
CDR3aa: CATSRGLYGGYIQYF
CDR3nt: TGTGCCACCAGCAGAGGGTTGTATGGGGGATACATTCAGTACTTC

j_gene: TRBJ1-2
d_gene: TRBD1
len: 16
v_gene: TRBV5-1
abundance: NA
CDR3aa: CASSEGGQAPNYGYTF
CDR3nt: TGCGCCAGCAGCGAAGGGGGACAGGCCCCCAACTATGGCTACACCTTC

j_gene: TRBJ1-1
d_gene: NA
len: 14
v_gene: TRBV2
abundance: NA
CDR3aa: CASSESRDFTEAFF
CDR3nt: TGTGCCAGCAGTGAAAGCAGGGACTTCACTGAAGCTTTCTTT

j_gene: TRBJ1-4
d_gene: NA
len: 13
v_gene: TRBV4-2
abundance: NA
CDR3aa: CASSHAGKEKLFF
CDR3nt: TGTGCCAGCAGCCATGCAGGGAAAGAAAAACTGTTTTTT

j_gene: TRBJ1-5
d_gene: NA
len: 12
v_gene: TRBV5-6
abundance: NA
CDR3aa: CASSLVGQPQHF
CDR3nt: TGTGCCAGCAGCTTGGTAGGACAGCCCCAGCATTTT

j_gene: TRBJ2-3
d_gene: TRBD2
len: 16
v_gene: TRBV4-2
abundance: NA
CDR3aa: CASSPPRAGGTDTQYF
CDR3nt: TGTGCCAGCAGCCCCCCAAGAGCGGGGGGCACAGATACGCAGTATTTT

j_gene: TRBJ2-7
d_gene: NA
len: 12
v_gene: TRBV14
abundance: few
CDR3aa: CASSQGSYEQYF
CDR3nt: TGTGCCAGCAGCCAAGGCAGCTACGAGCAGTACTTC

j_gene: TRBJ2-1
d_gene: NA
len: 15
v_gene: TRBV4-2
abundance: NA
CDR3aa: CASSQEGGSYNEQFF
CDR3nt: TGTGCCAGCAGCCAAGAGGGAGGCTCCTACAATGAGCAGTTCTTC

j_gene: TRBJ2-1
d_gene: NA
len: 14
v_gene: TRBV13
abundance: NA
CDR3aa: CASYDLLRRIGQFF
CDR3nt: TGTGCCAGCTATGACCTACTCCGAAGGATCGGGCAGTTCTTC

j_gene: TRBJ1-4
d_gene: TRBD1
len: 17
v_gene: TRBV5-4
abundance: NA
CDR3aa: CASSSQNPGTGDEKLFF
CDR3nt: TGTGCCAGCAGCTCCCAAAATCCCGGGACAGGGGACGAAAAACTGTTTTTT

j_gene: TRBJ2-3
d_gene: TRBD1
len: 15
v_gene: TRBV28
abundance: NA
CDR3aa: CASSTGGWGTDTQYF
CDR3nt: TGTGCCAGCAGTACAGGGGGTTGGGGCACAGATACGCAGTATTTT

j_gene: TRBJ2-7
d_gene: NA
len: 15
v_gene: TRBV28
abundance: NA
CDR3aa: CASSSGHSEAYEQYF
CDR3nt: TGTGCCAGCAGTTCAGGTCACAGTGAAGCCTACGAGCAGTACTTC

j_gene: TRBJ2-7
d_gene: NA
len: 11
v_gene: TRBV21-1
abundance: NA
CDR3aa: CATFAHYEQYF
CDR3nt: TGTGCCACCTTCGCCCACTACGAGCAGTACTTC

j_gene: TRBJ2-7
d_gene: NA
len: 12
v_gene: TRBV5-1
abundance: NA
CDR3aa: CASSSGNYEQYF
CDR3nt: TGCGCCAGCAGCTCGGGGAACTACGAGCAGTACTTC

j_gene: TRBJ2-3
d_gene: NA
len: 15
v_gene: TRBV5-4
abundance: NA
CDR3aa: CASGTRAFAPDTQYF
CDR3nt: TGTGCCAGCGGCACCAGGGCCTTCGCCCCAGATACGCAGTATTTT

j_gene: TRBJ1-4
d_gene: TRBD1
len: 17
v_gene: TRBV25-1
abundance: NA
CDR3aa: CASSESPGRGLYEKLFF
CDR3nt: TGTGCCAGCAGTGAATCCCCCGGCAGGGGGCTGTATGAAAAACTGTTTTTT

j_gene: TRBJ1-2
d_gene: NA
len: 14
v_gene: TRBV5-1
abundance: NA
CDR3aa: CASSAPDGNYGYTF
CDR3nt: TGCGCCAGCAGCGCCCCGGACGGAAACTATGGCTACACCTTC

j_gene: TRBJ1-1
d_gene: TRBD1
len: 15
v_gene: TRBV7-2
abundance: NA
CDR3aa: CASSARQGAVTEAFF
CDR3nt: TGTGCCAGCAGCGCGCGACAGGGGGCGGTCACTGAAGCTTTCTTT

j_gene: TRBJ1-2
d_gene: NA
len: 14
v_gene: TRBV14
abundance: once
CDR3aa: CASSQTPRGHGYTF
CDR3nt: TGTGCCAGCAGCCAGACCCCGCGGGGTCATGGCTACACCTTC

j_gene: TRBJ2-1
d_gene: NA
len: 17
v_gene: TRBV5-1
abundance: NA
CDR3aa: CASSLGAGAFLYNEQFF
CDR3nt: TGCGCCAGCAGCTTGGGCGCGGGGGCCTTCTTATACAATGAGCAGTTCTTC

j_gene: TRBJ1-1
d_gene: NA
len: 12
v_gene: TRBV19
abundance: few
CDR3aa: CASDQSPRFTFF
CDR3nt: TGTGCCAGCGATCAAAGTCCTAGGTTTACTTTCTTT

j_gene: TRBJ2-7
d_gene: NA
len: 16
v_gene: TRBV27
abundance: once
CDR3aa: CASSLFRTGLRNEQYF
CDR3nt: TGTGCCAGCAGTTTATTTCGTACGGGTCTCCGAAACGAGCAGTACTTC

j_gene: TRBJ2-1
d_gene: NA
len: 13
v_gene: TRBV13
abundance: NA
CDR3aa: CASSLGRENEQFF
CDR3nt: TGTGCCAGCAGCTTAGGCCGAGAGAATGAGCAGTTCTTC